This TCR beta chain was sequenced for a study of blood T cell repertoires in COVID-19. Overall study context: From the United States, Italy and Spain came samples of acute and convalescent COVID-19. PBMCs, B-cell-depleted T cells, or T cells were the source of the cDNA or gDNA that made up the material.

V shed 0 bases and J 8 bases; nucleotides not matched to a gene: 10. CDR1 SGDLS and CDR2 YYNGEE come from the germline V gene. The CDR3 has 17 amino acids. Authors' analysis steps: Using reference gene primer amplification, nucleated cell counts were estimated. Only in-frame clones appear in the TCRdb table, and some are missing; sequencing was by immunoSEQ multiplex PCR. The DNA was the basis for D and trimming; V, J and clone size are from that table. There are fewer than 250,000 clones in the sample; more than 70% occur only once, and around 5.9% lies in the top ten. The sample taken for sequencing was peripheral blood. The clonotype comes from a woman in her thirties or forties who had recovered from COVID-19. The chain employs TRBV9 and TRBJ2-2; TRBD2 aligns across 10 bases. Here the CDR3 reads CASSVALAGVGEGELFF. CDR3 DNA: TGTGCCAGCAGCGTAGCTCTAGCGGGAGTTGGGGAAGGGGAGCTGTTTTTT.